Below, 31 T cell receptor beta chains from the same sample are listed, as sequenced in a study of blood T cells in healthy people across ages. Then a second PCR, running roughly 7 to 11 cycles, was carried out with a sample-barcoded 5' primer and a J-beta primer mix. TCRdb passed the 5' RACE reads through MiXCR, listing each CDR3 protein once. The data show roughly 1,800,000 distinct CDR3 sequences, roughly 50% seen once. The material sequenced was blood. These TCRs come from a middle-aged woman in good health.

The CDR3 spells CSAPQIALRDTQYF. CDR3 in DNA: TGCAGTGCTCCACAGATAGCGTTAAGAGATACGCAGTATTTT. The genes are TRBV20-1 and TRBJ2-3, with a weak D call TRBD2 (5 bases). The CDR3 totals 14 residues. The germline CDR1 and CDR2 sequences are DFQATT and SNEGSKA (reference sequence). V lost 5 bases, J lost 5 bases, and 17 bases lay in between.

The chain is built from TRBV29-1 and TRBJ2-1; possible D gene TRBD1, 8 bases. The length of the CDR3 is 13 residues. Deletions cut 6 bases from V and 8 bases from J, with 17 bases between. Germline CDR1 SQVTM, CDR2 ANQGSEA. Written as DNA, the CDR3 is TGCAGCGTACTCGGACAGGGAGGGGATGAGCAGTTCTTC. Translated: CSVLGQGGDEQFF.

This clonotype appeared a few times. The CDR3 spells CASSALVQGNEQFF. The CDR3 coding sequence is TGTGCCAGCAGTGCGCTTGTGCAGGGCAATGAGCAGTTCTTC. The chain is built from TRBV6-1 and TRBJ2-1; D is possibly TRBD1 (5 bases). Germline V gene sequence: CDR1 MNHNS, CDR2 SASEGT. The CDR3 has 14 amino acids. The ends were cut back, 4 bases at V and 6 bases at J, with 13 bases in the middle.

The V gene is TRBV6-1, the J gene TRBJ1-1; TRBD1 might be the D (6 bases). V shed 10 bases and J shed 1 base, with 13 bases lying between them. The CDR3 sequence is 13 residues long. Germline assignment: CDR1 MNHNS and CDR2 SASEGT. The CDR3 region has the DNA TGTGCCACCTATCAGACAGGGAACACTGAAGCTTTCTTT. Encoded protein: CATYQTGNTEAFF.

This clonotype has more than one count but fewer than ten. This chain uses TRBV11-2 with TRBJ2-1, with 9 bases matching TRBD2. V lost 5 bases, J lost 15 bases, and 11 bases stayed unmatched. In germline, CDR1 is SGHAT, CDR2 FQNNGV. This CDR3 spans 13 amino acids. The DNA for the CDR3 is TGTGCCAGCAGCCCCAGCGGGGGGAGGGTTTGGTTCTTC. Translating it yields CASSPSGGRVWFF.

The chain recombines TRBV15 with TRBJ2-3, with 13 bases identical to TRBD2. The trim removed 0 bases at V and 10 bases at J, leaving 10 bases unmatched. The CDR3 totals 17 residues. Germline assignment: CDR1 LNHNV and CDR2 YYDKDF (reference sequence). CDR3 sequence: CATSRDRTSGGRRSQYF. In DNA form, the CDR3 reads TGTGCCACCAGCAGAGATCGGACTAGCGGGGGTAGGAGGTCGCAGTATTTT.

A few counts support this clonotype. The chain combines TRBV12-3 or TRBV12-4 with TRBJ2-5, with TRBD2 matching over 12 bases. V lost 3 bases to trimming and J lost 2 bases; unmatched junction nucleotides: 7. CDR3 length: 17 amino acids. The CDR3, as DNA: TGTGCCAGCAGTTTCACCACCGGGACTAGCGGGCAAGAGACCCAGTACTTC. This sequence encodes CASSFTTGTSGQETQYF.

This chain joins TRBV9 and TRBJ2-5; 11 positions match TRBD2. CDR1 is SGDLS, CDR2 YYNGEE, per germline. V was pared by 1 base and J by 4 bases, with 3 bases of the junction left unmatched. There are 15 residues in the CDR3. CDR3: CASSVQLAGGETQYF. The CDR3 coding sequence is TGTGCCAGCAGCGTACAGCTAGCGGGGGGAGAGACCCAGTACTTC.

The chain is built from TRBV7-2 and TRBJ2-5; D ambiguous. This CDR3 contains 12 residues. The germline gives CDR1 SGHTA, CDR2 FQGNSA. V lost 5 bases, J lost 5 bases, and 9 bases lay in between. The CDR3 nucleotides read TGTGCCAGCAGCATTCGCATGGAGACCCAGTACTTC. Protein product: CASSIRMETQYF.

The chain recombines TRBV6-5 with TRBJ2-5, with D possibly TRBD2 on 6 matching bases. Germline CDR1 and CDR2: MNHEY and SVGAGI. The CDR3 is 15 residues long. Trimming shortened V by 6 bases and J by 5 bases, and 19 bases separated the two germline ends. The chain's CDR3 is CASRRTIRRAETQYF. CDR3 DNA sequence: TGTGCCAGCAGACGAACAATAAGGAGGGCGGAGACCCAGTACTTC.

A few counts support this clonotype. The rearrangement joins TRBV7-6 to TRBJ2-7; a possible D gene is TRBD1 (6 bases). Germline values: CDR1 SGHVS, CDR2 FNYEAQ. The CDR3 is 15 residues long. V was shortened by 1 base and J by 2 bases, with 12 bases between the two germline ends. The CDR3, as DNA: TGTGCCAGCAGCTTAGGGACACAGGGACCCTACGAGCAGTACTTC. This sequence encodes CASSLGTQGPYEQYF.

The CDR3: CASSVTDASYEQYF. The CDR3 DNA is TGCGCCAGCAGCGTAACTGATGCTTCCTACGAGCAGTACTTC. This chain links TRBV5-1 with TRBJ2-4, with D uncertain. The J call is doubtful: the DNA matches TRBJ2-7 better. Germline V gene lookup returns CDR1 SGHRS and CDR2 YFSETQ. CDR3 size: 14 residues.

The J gene is TRBJ1-2, the V gene TRBV6-5; 9 positions agree with TRBD1. J lost 8 bases, V lost 4 bases, and 11 bases had no gene match. The CDR3 covers 15 residues. Germline CDR1 reads MNHEY; CDR2 reads SVGAGI. The CDR3 DNA reads as TGTGCCAGCAGTTCCCAAACCCGGACAGGGGACGGCTACACCTTC. Its translation is CASSSQTRTGDGYTF.

V gene TRBV6-5 combines with J gene TRBJ1-6; D unclear. Deletions cut 6 bases from V and 7 bases from J, with 19 bases between. The germline V gene encodes CDR1 MNHEY and CDR2 SVGAGI. This CDR3 region has 16 residues. DNA of the CDR3: TGTGCCAGCAGCCTCGGTCGGCAGGCTGGAAATTCACCCCTCCACTTT. Translating it yields CASSLGRQAGNSPLHF.

This chain connects TRBV6-5 to TRBJ2-3; TRBD2 agrees at 8 bases. The ends lost 2 bases at V and 3 bases at J; junction bases unmatched: 4. Germline assignment: CDR1 MNHEY and CDR2 SVGAGI. The CDR3 is made up of 15 amino acids. The CDR3 loop reads CASSYGGGTTDTQYF. CDR3 sequence (DNA): TGTGCCAGCAGTTACGGCGGGGGGACGACAGATACGCAGTATTTT.

This clonotype was observed a handful of times. J is TRBJ2-4 and V is TRBV6-2 or TRBV6-3; D is unclear. V lost 2 bases, J lost 0 bases, and 11 bases lay in between. CDR3 size: 16 residues. Per germline, CDR1 MNHEY and CDR2 SVGEGT. CDR3 bases: TGTGCCAGCAGTTACACGAAAATTGAAGCCAAAAACATTCAGTACTTC. This sequence encodes CASSYTKIEAKNIQYF.

The genes are TRBV4-3 and TRBJ2-1, with 8 bases identical to TRBD2. The germline V gene has CDR1 LGHNA and CDR2 YSLEER. The J segment lost 10 bases and the V segment lost 2 bases, leaving 19 bases of the junction unmatched. There are 18 residues in the CDR3. CDR3 bases: TGCGCCAGCAGCCAAAAAATTAGGTCGAGCGGGGGAGCATACGAGCAGTTCTTC. Translating it yields CASSQKIRSSGGAYEQFF.

The chain links TRBV20-1 to TRBJ1-2, with D unclear. V was pared by 3 bases and J by 2 bases, with 13 bases between. This CDR3 is built from 14 residues. Germline-derived CDR1 and CDR2 are DFQATT and SNEGSKA (reference sequence). CDR3 coding DNA: TGCAGTGCTAGTTTGGTCGTGACAAACTATGGCTACACCTTC. Protein: CSASLVVTNYGYTF.

This clonotype was counted a few times. The chain couples TRBV28 to TRBJ2-1; TRBD1 is a possible D gene (6 bases). Trimming removed 4 bases from V and 6 bases from J, with 22 bases in between. Germline V gene data show CDR1 as MDHEN and CDR2 as SYDVKM. CDR3 size: 17 residues. CDR3 nucleotide sequence: TGTGCCAGCAGTTCGCTGTATGGGCAGGGGATAGGCAATGAGCAGTTCTTC. Its translation is CASSSLYGQGIGNEQFF.

The rearrangement links TRBV4-1 to TRBJ1-1; 7 positions match TRBD1. The CDR3 sequence is 14 residues long. With 3 bases clipped from V and 11 bases from J, the junction kept 12 bases outside the gene matches. Germline-derived CDR1 and CDR2 are MGHRA and YSYEKL. The CDR3 DNA reads as TGCGCCAGCAGCCAGTCCGGGACAGTCAATGTGGCTTTCTTT. This translates into CASSQSGTVNVAFF.

The CDR3 bases are TGTGCCAAAAAGGGGGGAGAGACCTACGAGCAGTACTTC. Its protein is CAKKGGETYEQYF. The chain is built from TRBV6-2 or TRBV6-3 and TRBJ2-7; TRBD1 or TRBD2 may be the D gene (6 bases each). With 10 bases removed from V and 2 bases from J, the gap between germline ends came to 15 bases. This CDR3 has 13 residues. The germline V gene has CDR1 MNHEY and CDR2 SVGEGT.

The chain is built from TRBV4-2 and TRBJ1-1, with D unresolved. The CDR3 totals 16 residues. From germline, CDR1 is LGHNA and CDR2 YNFKEQ. Trimming cost V 1 base and J 1 base, with 13 bases left between them. This chain's CDR3 is CASSQAFSPENTEAFF. For the CDR3, the DNA is TGTGCCAGCAGCCAAGCATTCTCCCCAGAGAACACTGAAGCTTTCTTT.

The chain recombines TRBV11-1 with TRBJ2-5; no clear D gene. The V and J ends lost 7 bases and 4 bases respectively, with 37 bases between them. Germline V lookup: CDR1 SGHAT, CDR2 FQDESV (reference sequence). The CDR3 runs to 21 residues. The CDR3 bases are TGTGCCAGCAAAGCGACACCGCCGCCTAGGATCCTACCGCATGAGGCAGAGACCCAGTACTTC. Protein sequence: CASKATPPPRILPHEAETQYF.

The rearrangement links TRBV6-1 to TRBJ1-5; weak D call: TRBD1 (6 bases). In germline, CDR1 is MNHNS, CDR2 SASEGT. The CDR3 totals 15 residues. The V end was cut by 0 bases, the J end by 6 bases, with 12 bases between. The CDR3 region has the DNA TGTGCCAGCAGTGAAGCAGGGGGGTACTCTCAGCCCCAGCATTTT. It yields the protein CASSEAGGYSQPQHF.

This clonotype has just a few counts. The chain links TRBV7-6 to TRBJ2-7, with 7 bases that match TRBD1. This CDR3 spans 17 amino acids. Trimming cost V 1 base and J 2 bases; bases outside gene matches: 11. CDR1 and CDR2 from the germline V gene are SGHVS and FNYEAQ. As DNA, the CDR3 is TGTGCCAGCAGCTTAGGGGCTGGCCGGGACAGAACCTACGAGCAGTACTTC. Encoded protein: CASSLGAGRDRTYEQYF.

This clonotype was observed a handful of times. The CDR3 coding sequence is TGCGCCAGCAGCCAAGATGAGCAGTTCTTC. Its protein is CASSQDEQFF. This chain joins TRBV4-3 and TRBJ2-1; no definite D call. V dropped 0 bases and J dropped 9 bases, with 0 bases sitting between them. CDR3 length: 10 residues. Germline V gene lookup returns CDR1 LGHNA and CDR2 YSLEER.

CDR3: CSGRGQTYEQYF. In DNA, the CDR3 is TGCAGTGGCAGGGGGCAAACCTACGAGCAGTACTTC. The rearrangement uses TRBV20-1 and TRBJ2-7; TRBD1 matches 8 bases. The CDR3 is made up of 12 amino acids. The V segment lost 7 bases and the J segment 2 bases; nucleotides outside the gene matches: 4. Looked up from germline, CDR1 is DFQATT and CDR2 is SNEGSKA (reference sequence).

V gene TRBV25-1 combines with J gene TRBJ2-5, with D possibly being TRBD2 (5 bases). Trimming pared 5 bases from V and 11 bases from J, leaving 18 bases between. The CDR3 sequence is 13 residues long. CDR1 MGHDK and CDR2 SYGVNS come from the germline V gene. CDR3: CASSPRPRGEQYF. The DNA of the CDR3 is TGTGCCAGCAGTCCCAGACCCCGGGGTGAGCAGTACTTC.

The gene calls are TRBV6-5 and TRBJ1-4, with D unclear. This CDR3 spans 15 amino acids. Germline CDR1 MNHEY, CDR2 SVGAGI. The V gene lost 0 bases and the J gene lost 5 bases, with 10 bases spanning the gap. The chain's CDR3 is CASSYSWPGNEKLFF. CDR3 bases: TGTGCCAGCAGTTACTCGTGGCCGGGGAATGAAAAACTGTTTTTT.

CDR3 sequence reads: CASRGTAVVETQYF. The CDR3 nucleotides read TGTGCCAGCAGGGGGACTGCTGTTGTAGAGACCCAGTACTTC. The gene calls are TRBV2 and TRBJ2-5; TRBD2 is a possible D gene (6 bases). V shed 6 bases and J shed 4 bases, with 15 bases lying between them. The CDR3 is 14 residues long. The germline V gene has CDR1 SNHLY and CDR2 FYNNEI.

The chain uses TRBV3-1 and TRBJ2-5, with D maybe TRBD1 (6 bases). This CDR3 contains 15 residues. V was cut by 4 bases and J by 4 bases, with 16 bases left in between. Per the germline V gene, CDR1 is LGHDT and CDR2 is YNNKEL (reference sequence). DNA for the CDR3: TGTGCCAGCAGCCGGTTGGGGGCCGGTACAGAGACCCAGTACTTC. Protein product: CASSRLGAGTETQYF.